This is a list of T cell receptor beta chains from one sample in a study of Ad26.COV2.S vaccination and SARS-CoV-2 variants. Measured with immunoSEQ multiplex PCR; TCRdb has only the in-frame clones, and not every one. The table records fewer than 500,000 clones, roughly 87% of them present only once. Sequences were derived from peripheral blood, sampled in a trial of Ad26.COV2.S vaccine versus placebo. All receptors come from a person between 18 and 59 years old who received the Ad26.COV2.S COVID-19 vaccine or a placebo. Both conserved end residues are part of each CDR3. Some rows mark clone size as missing; the rest say once, few, many or name a class of expanded clone.

clone_size	v_call	cdr3_length	j_call	cdr3_aa
few	TRBV28	19	TRBJ1-5	CASSPRGGVQGYSNQPQHF
.	TRBV28	16	TRBJ2-7	CASSPGVAGSSYEQYF
.	TRBV3-1/TRBV3-2	18	TRBJ2-1	CASSQLRRGLAPYNEQFF
.	TRBV5-5	15	TRBJ1-2	CASSLGTGGAGGYTF
.	TRBV27	15	TRBJ1-3	CASSLSQGSGNTIYF
.	TRBV18	15	TRBJ2-7	CASSPKQGSAYEQYF
.	TRBV5-6	15	TRBJ2-3	CASRGRASDTDTQYF
.	TRBV18	14	TRBJ2-5	CASSGLALRETQYF
.	TRBV14	12	TRBJ1-5	CASGKSNQPQHF
.	TRBV18	14	TRBJ2-5	CASSPAAARETQYF
.	TRBV14	14	TRBJ1-4	CASSRQRSGEKLFF
once	TRBV28	14	TRBJ2-7	CASSLTGQSYEQYF
.	TRBV6-2/TRBV6-3	16	TRBJ2-3	CASRRDLAGVQDTQYF
.	TRBV2	14	TRBJ2-1	CARTRLAGELGQFF
.	TRBV7-8	15	TRBJ2-1	CASSPNPGLYNEQFF
.	TRBV28	13	TRBJ2-2	CASRKGWAGELFF
.	TRBV4-2	12	TRBJ2-5	CASSSGEETQYF
.	TRBV6-5	15	TRBJ2-1	CASSSLAGTYNEQFF
.	TRBV12-3/TRBV12-4	12	TRBJ2-7	CASSFSGHEQYF
.	TRBV7-9	16	TRBJ2-3	CASSSRLAGVRDTQYF
few	TRBV5-1	14	TRBJ2-7	CASSLTGNGYEQYF
.	TRBV25-1	16	TRBJ2-3	CASSPGGTGVTDTQYF
.	TRBV19	20	TRBJ2-2	CASIPGLAGGVEFSTGELFF
.	TRBV28	18	TRBJ2-3	CASSLELAGGASFDTQYF
.	TRBV19	16	TRBJ2-5	CASSIGPGFEGETQYF
.	TRBV2	13	TRBJ1-5	CASSGQANQPQHF
once	TRBV4-3	15	TRBJ2-3	CASSQASGHTDTQYF
few	TRBV5-1	13	TRBJ1-2	CASSLDGGGGYTF
.	TRBV9	15	TRBJ2-5	CASSVRTQPQETQYF
.	TRBV7-9	21	TRBJ2-1	CASSMGLAGGLKGGSYNEQFF
.	TRBV11-3	16	TRBJ2-2	CASSRTGQTNTGELFF
.	TRBV29-1	18	TRBJ1-1	CSVSPLGQGWSVSAEAFF
.	TRBV5-4	13	TRBJ2-6	CASSFSGANVLTF
.	TRBV7-8	13	TRBJ2-5	CASSRDHQETQYF
few	TRBV13	20	TRBJ1-1	CASSLLTPGPRGPMNTEAFF
.	TRBV18	20	TRBJ2-7	CASSPRDRGLAGADSYEQYF
.	TRBV11-1	15	TRBJ2-1	CASSFGGSSYNEQFF
.	TRBV10-2	13	TRBJ1-1	CASSVLGNTEAFF
.	TRBV5-1	15	TRBJ1-1	CASSSVPGHGTEAFF
.	TRBV27	15	TRBJ1-6	CASSLRAGSNSPLHF
.	TRBV4-3	16	TRBJ2-2	CASSQSGGRDTGELFF
.	TRBV11-2	16	TRBJ2-3	CASSAEGTSFTDTQYF
.	TRBV7-8	16	TRBJ2-7	CASSQGQYQNTYEQYF
.	TRBV19	16	TRBJ1-5	CASPVGTGDSNQPQHF
.	TRBV28	15	TRBJ1-6	CASSGRTGYNSPLHF
.	TRBV27	19	TRBJ2-2	CASSLIIKRGPLDTGELFF
few	TRBV2	14	TRBJ1-2	CARRWAGIGYGYTF
.	TRBV10-3	15	TRBJ2-3	CAAIGGEGGTDTQYF